This T cell receptor beta chain was identified during a study of blood T cell repertoires in COVID-19 (dated by TCRdb to between 2020 and 2021). Background on the whole study: Samples from collaborators originated in the United States, Italy and Spain and spanned both the acute and convalescent phases of COVID-19. The samples were drawn from the first 160 participants of the ongoing ImmuneRACE study and from over a thousand subjects provided by 6 global collaborators. The dataset comprised deeply sampled blood TCRbeta repertoires from subjects exposed to, actively infected with, or recovered from COVID-19. The material from the prospective study consisted of cDNA or gDNA derived from T cells, B-cell-depleted T cells, or PBMCs. The sample metadata nearly always contained a de-identified subject ID, COVID-19 status, age in years and sex. Where available, HLA class I and class II types were taken from metadata supplied by the sample provider and were not determined by assay-based typing. The repertoires were released in a freely available public database intended as a resource for research on the immune response to SARS-CoV-2.

What the authors observed across the whole study: How much clinical and demographic metadata was included differed by source and by participant, and the metadata was provided uncurated.

As for this clone: The target of this receptor is not known. The sample holds no much larger clone one base away, and base qualities are not on file.

The immunoSEQ Assay, a bias-controlled multiplex PCR, was used to amplify TCRbeta CDR3 regions from genomic DNA. The study's processing was this. The number of nucleated cells in each sample was estimated from the amplification of reference gene primers within the assay. To quantify the absolute abundance of each unique TCRbeta CDR3 rearrangement, sequence reads were collapsed and filtered. For each sample, productive Simpson clonality was calculated as the square root of Simpson's diversity index over productive rearrangements. TCRdb re-hosts the immuneACCESS table, in-frame sequences only. Its copies lack some clones; in the studies checked, an unresolved V gene accounts for under half of them, and the cause for the rest is not known. The D gene and trimming were derived from the DNA, and the V and J assignments and clone size from that table. The sample table shows tens of thousands of clones, and just over 85% are seen once. The top ten clonotypes cover under 5.5% of the sample.

Each collaborating institution followed its own protocols to collect whole blood in K2EDTA tubes. For TCRbeta analysis, collaborator samples were shipped as frozen whole blood, as isolated PBMCs, or as DNA extracted from either sample type. The CDR3 numbers 15 residues from cysteine through phenylalanine. The DNA shown is the 45-base CDR3, in frame from base 1. Input material: peripheral blood. The V gene is TRBV21-1 and the J gene is TRBJ2-1; TRBD2, the table's D call, was not compared with the DNA. TRBV21-1 is given as a pseudogene. The source is a man in his sixties with acute or convalescent COVID-19. The CDR3 reads CASSKGLGTYNEQFF. Read as DNA, the sequence is TGTGCCAGCAGCAAAGGACTAGGAACCTACAATGAGCAGTTCTTC.